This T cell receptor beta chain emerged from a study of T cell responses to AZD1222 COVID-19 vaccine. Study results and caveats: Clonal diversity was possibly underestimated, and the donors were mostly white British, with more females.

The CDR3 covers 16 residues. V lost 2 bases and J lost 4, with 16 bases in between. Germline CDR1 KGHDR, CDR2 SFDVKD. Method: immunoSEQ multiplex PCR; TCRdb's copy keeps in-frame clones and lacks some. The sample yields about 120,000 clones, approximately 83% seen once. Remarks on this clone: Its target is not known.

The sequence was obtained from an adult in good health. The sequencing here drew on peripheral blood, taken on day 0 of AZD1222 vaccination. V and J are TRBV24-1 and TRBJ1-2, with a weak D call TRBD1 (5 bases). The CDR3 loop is CATSDSGTIRFYGYTF. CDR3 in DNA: TGTGCCACCAGTGATTCCGGGACGATCCGATTCTATGGCTACACCTTC.